This entry features one T cell receptor beta chain sequence. Its cognate antigen is unknown. Germline V gene lookup returns CDR1 LNHDA and CDR2 SQIVND (reference sequence). The V end was cut by 6 bases, the J end by 5 bases, with 17 bases between. The CDR3 loop spans 14 amino acids. The sample comes from a study of T cell repertoires in cytomegalovirus infection. TCRdb processed the reads anew with MiXCR; each CDR3 protein has one entry. The sample lists approximately 100,000 distinct CDR3 sequences, roughly 30% occurring once. V gene TRBV19 combines with J gene TRBJ2-7, with D perhaps matching TRBD1 or TRBD2 (7 bases each). The receptor was isolated from a human donor in good health (CMV status not recorded). Some clones in this sample may be carry-over from other donors' samples. The input for sequencing was CD8+ T cells from cultured PBMCs, taken from culture after CMV antigen stimulation. The CDR3 is CASSPGGGIHEQYF. CDR3 coding DNA: TGTGCCAGTAGCCCAGGGGGAGGGATCCACGAGCAGTACTTC.